The clone carrying this T cell receptor beta chain was recorded only once. 60 Vbeta and 13 Jbeta primers were used in PCR. Here immunoSEQ multiplex PCR was the method, and the copy in TCRdb shows in-frame clones only, minus some. The data contain about 190,000 clones, less than 85% of them singletons. The germline CDR1 and CDR2 sequences are GTSNPN and SVGIG (reference sequence). CDR3 length: 12 amino acids. With 5 bases clipped from V and 4 bases from J, the junction kept 3 bases outside the gene matches. The record originates from a study of cytomegalovirus exposure and HLA in healthy donors. The TCR originated in a man aged 25-45 years in good health and CMV-seropositive. The sample taken for sequencing was PBMCs. This chain joins TRBV30 and TRBJ1-1; 8 bases fit TRBD1. The CDR3 region is CAWLTGGTEAFF. In DNA form, the CDR3 reads TGTGCCTGGTTAACAGGGGGCACTGAAGCTTTCTTT. Variable domain in full (rest from reference TRBV30 and TRBJ1-1): SQTIHQWPATLVQPVGSPLSLECTVEGTSNPNLYWYRQAAGRGLQLLFYSVGIGQISSEVPQNLSASRPQDRQFILSSKKLLLSDSGFYLCAWLTGGTEAFFGQGTRLTVV.